This T cell receptor beta chain derives from a study of blood T cell repertoires in COVID-19. Study information: PBMCs, B-cell-depleted T cells, or T cells provided the cDNA or gDNA that made up the material.

This clone was detected once. This same CDR3 is encoded by further DNA sequences in the sample. Adults between roughly 18 and 90 years of age took part from fewer than 30 US areas. Clinical history reported by participants formed the basis on which cohorts were assigned. Libraries were prepared by immunoSEQ multiplex PCR; TCRdb keeps only in-frame clonotypes and omits some of them. The profile shows about 160,000 clones, 81% of them singletons. The CDR3 is 11 amino acids. V lost 5 bases and J lost 6; bases outside the gene matches: 1. Germline CDR1 reads WNHNN; CDR2 reads SYGVQD (reference sequence). The sequenced sample was PBMCs or T cells enriched from blood (not recorded which). V gene TRBV10-1 combines with J gene TRBJ2-7; 7 bases are a match to TRBD1. This sequence was found in a woman between 35 and 50 years old with acute COVID-19. The CDR3 DNA reads TGCGCCAGCAGTTCAGGGGGCGAGCAGTACTTC. This encodes CASSSGGEQYF.